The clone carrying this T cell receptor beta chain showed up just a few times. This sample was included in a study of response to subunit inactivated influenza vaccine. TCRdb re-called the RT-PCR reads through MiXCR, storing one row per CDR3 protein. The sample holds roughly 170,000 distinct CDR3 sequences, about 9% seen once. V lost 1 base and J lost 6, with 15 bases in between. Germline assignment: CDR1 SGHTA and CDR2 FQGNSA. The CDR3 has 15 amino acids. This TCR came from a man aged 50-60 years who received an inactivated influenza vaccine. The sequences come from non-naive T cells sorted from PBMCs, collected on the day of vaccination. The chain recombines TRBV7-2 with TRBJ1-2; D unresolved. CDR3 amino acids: CASSLVRFNSDGYTF. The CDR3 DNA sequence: TGTGCCAGCAGCTTAGTTCGGTTTAACTCGGATGGCTACACCTTC. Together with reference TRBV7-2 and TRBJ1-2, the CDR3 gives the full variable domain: GAGVSQSPSNKVTEKGKDVELRCDPISGHTALYWYRQSLGQGLEFLIYFQGNSAPDKSGLPSDRFSAERTGGSVSTLTIQRTQQEDSAVYLCASSLVRFNSDGYTFGSGTRLTVV.